This note documents a single T cell receptor (beta chain) sequence. The antigen remains undetermined. The treatment: some 20 received Ad26.COV2.S at low or high dose, single or two shots; about 5 received placebo; per-sample allocation not given. Each sample was drawn 63 days after the first injection (of vaccine or placebo). This specimen belongs to a study of Ad26.COV2.S vaccination and SARS-CoV-2 variants. About the research overall: COV1001, an Ad26.COV2.S trial, supplied this vaccine-arm donor. Dosing was one shot or two shots 56 days apart. General study results and limits: Vaccine recipients and placebo recipients showed similar non-spike TCR breadth.

TCRdb's table, derived via immunoSEQ multiplex PCR, lists solely in-frame clones and lacks some. The repertoire holds 300,000 to 400,000 clones, with more than 75% as singletons. The sequencing used peripheral blood, collected in a trial of Ad26.COV2.S vaccine versus placebo. This TCR was recovered from a person aged 18 to 59 who received the Ad26.COV2.S COVID-19 vaccine or a placebo.

DNA of the CDR3: TGTGCCAGCAGCCCCCCCGTGGGGAGCTCCTACGAGCAGTACTTC. Its translation is CASSPPVGSSYEQYF. This chain joins TRBV7-9 and TRBJ2-7; D might be TRBD2 (5 bases). The CDR3 totals 15 residues. The germline V gene encodes CDR1 SEHNR and CDR2 FQNEAQ (reference sequence). The V and J ends lost 5 bases and 0 bases respectively, with 14 bases between them.